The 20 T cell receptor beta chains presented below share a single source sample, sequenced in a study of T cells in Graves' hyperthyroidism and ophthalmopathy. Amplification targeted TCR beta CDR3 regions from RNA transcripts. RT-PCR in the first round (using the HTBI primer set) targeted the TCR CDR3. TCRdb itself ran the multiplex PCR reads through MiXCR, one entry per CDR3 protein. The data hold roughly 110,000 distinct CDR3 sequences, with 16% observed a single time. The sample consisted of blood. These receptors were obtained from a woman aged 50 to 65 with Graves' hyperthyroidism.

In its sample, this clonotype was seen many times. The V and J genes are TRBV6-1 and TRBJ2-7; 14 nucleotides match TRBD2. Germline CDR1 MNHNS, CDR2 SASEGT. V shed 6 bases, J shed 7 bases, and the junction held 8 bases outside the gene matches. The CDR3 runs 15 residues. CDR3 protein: CASRAGTSGRDEQYF. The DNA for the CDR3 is TGTGCCAGCAGGGCCGGGACTAGCGGGAGAGATGAGCAGTACTTC.

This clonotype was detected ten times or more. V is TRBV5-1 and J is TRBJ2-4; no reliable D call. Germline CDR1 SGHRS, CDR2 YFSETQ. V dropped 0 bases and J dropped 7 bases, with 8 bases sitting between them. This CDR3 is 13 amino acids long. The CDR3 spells CASSLGQNNIQYF. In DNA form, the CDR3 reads TGCGCCAGCAGCTTGGGGCAGAACAACATTCAGTACTTC.

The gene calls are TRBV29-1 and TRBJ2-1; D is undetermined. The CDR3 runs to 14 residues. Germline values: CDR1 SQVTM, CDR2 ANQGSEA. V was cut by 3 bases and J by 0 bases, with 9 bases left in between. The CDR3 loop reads CSVEGGSSYNEQFF. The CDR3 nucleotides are TGCAGCGTTGAGGGCGGTAGCTCCTACAATGAGCAGTTCTTC.

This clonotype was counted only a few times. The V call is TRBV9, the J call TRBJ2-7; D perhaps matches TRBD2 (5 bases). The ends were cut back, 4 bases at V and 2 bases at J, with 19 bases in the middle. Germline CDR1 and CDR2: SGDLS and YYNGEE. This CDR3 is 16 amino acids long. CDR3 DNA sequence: TGTGCCAGCAGCCCCCTTGGGAGCGCGATAACCTACGAGCAGTACTTC. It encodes CASSPLGSAITYEQYF.

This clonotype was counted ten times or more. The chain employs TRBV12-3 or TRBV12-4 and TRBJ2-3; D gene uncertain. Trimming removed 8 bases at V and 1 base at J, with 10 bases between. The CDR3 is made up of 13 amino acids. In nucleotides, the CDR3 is TGTGCCAGCTACCGGCAAGGCACAGATACGCAGTATTTT. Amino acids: CASYRQGTDTQYF.

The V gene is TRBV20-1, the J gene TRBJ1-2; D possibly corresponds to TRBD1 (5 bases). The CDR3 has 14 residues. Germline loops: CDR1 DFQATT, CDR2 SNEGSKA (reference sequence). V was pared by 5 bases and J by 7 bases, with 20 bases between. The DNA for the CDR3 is TGCAGTGCTGGGGCAGGGACGGAAGGGAGTGGCTACACCTTC. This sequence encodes CSAGAGTEGSGYTF.

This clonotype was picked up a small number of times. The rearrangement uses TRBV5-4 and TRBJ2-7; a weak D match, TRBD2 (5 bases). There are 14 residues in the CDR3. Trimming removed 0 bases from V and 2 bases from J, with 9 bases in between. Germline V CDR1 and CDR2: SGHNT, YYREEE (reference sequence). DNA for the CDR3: TGTGCCAGCAGCTTGGGAGGGATCGCCTACGAGCAGTACGTC. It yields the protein CASSLGGIAYEQYV.

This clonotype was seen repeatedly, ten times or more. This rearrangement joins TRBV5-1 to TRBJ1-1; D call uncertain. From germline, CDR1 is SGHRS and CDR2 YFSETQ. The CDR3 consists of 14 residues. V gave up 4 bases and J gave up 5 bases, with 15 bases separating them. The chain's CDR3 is CASSPDRLGTEAFF. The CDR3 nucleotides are TGCGCCAGCAGCCCCGATCGCCTGGGGACTGAAGCTTTCTTT.

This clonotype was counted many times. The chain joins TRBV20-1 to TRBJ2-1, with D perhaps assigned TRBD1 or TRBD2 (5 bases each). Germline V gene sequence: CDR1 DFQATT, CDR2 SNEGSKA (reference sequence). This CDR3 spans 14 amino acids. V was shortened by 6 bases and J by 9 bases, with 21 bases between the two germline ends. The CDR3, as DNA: TGCAGTGCGACCTGGCCGGGGCCCGGAGCTGAGCAGTTCTTC. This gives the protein CSATWPGPGAEQFF.

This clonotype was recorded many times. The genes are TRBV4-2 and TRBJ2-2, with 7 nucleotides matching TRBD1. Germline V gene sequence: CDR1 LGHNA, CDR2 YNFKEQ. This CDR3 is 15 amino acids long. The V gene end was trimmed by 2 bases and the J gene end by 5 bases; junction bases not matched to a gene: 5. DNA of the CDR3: TGTGCCAGCAGCCAATTTACAGGGGCGACCGGGGAGCTGTTTTTT. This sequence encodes CASSQFTGATGELFF.

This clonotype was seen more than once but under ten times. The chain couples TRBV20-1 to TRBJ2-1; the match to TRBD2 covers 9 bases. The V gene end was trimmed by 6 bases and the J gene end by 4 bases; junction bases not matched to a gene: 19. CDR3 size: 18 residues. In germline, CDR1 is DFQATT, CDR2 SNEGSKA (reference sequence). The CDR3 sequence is CSAPGTGTSFLGYNEQFF. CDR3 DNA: TGCAGTGCCCCCGGGACCGGGACTAGCTTCTTGGGGTACAATGAGCAGTTCTTC.

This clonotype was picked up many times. For the CDR3, the DNA is TGTGCCAGCAGCGCCGGGACTAGAGGGACCTACGAGCAGTACGTC. This sequence encodes CASSAGTRGTYEQYV. The V and J genes are TRBV2 and TRBJ2-7, with 8 bases that match TRBD2. The germline V gene has CDR1 SNHLY and CDR2 FYNNEI. Trimming took 6 bases from V and 2 from J; bases not matched to a gene: 9. This CDR3 spans 15 amino acids.

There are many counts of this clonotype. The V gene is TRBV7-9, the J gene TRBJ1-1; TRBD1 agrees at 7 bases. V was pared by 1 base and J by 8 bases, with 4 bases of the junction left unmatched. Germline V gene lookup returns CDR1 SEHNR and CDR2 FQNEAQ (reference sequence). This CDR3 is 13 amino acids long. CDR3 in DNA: TGTGCCAGCAGCTTAGGACAGGGAGGAGAAGCTTTCTTT. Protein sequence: CASSLGQGGEAFF.

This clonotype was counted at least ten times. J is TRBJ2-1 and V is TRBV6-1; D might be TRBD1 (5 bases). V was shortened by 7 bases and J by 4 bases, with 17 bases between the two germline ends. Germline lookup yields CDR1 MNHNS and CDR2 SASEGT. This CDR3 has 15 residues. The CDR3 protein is CASTGQHQGYNEQFF. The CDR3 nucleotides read TGTGCCAGCACCGGTCAGCACCAGGGTTACAATGAGCAGTTCTTC.

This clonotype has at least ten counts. CDR3 sequence reads: CASSSSWTSGTYNEQFF. The CDR3 DNA reads as TGTGCCAGCAGCTCCTCCTGGACTAGCGGGACCTACAATGAGCAGTTCTTC. This chain joins TRBV11-2 and TRBJ2-1, with 12 bases fitting TRBD2. The junction had 6 bases not matched to a gene; V was cut back by 4 bases and J by 2 bases. Germline-derived CDR1 and CDR2 are SGHAT and FQNNGV. The CDR3 has 17 residues.

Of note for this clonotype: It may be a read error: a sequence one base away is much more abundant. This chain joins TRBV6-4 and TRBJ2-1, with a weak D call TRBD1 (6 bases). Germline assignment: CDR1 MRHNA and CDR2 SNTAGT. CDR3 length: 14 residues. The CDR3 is CAGSEGQGNAEQFF. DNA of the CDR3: TGTGCCGGCAGTGAGGGTCAGGGGAATGCTGAGCAGTTCTTC.

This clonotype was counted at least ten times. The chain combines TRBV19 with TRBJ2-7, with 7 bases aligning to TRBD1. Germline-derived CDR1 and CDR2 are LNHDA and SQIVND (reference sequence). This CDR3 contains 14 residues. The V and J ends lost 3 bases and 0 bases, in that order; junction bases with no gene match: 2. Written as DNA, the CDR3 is TGTGCCAGTAGTATGACAGGGACCTCCTACGAGCAGTACGTC. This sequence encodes CASSMTGTSYEQYV.

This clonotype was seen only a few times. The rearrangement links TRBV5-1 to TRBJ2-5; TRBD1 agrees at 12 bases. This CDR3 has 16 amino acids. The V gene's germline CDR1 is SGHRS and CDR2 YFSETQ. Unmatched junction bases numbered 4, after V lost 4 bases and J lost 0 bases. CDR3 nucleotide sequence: TGCGCCAGCAGCGCGGGGACAGGGGGCTACCAAGAGACCCAGTACTTC. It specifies CASSAGTGGYQETQYF.

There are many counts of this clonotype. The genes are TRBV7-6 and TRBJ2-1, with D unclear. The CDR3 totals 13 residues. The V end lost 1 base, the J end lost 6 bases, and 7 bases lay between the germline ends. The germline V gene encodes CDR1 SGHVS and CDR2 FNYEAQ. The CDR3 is CASSLETSNEQFF. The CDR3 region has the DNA TGTGCCAGCAGCTTAGAGACTTCCAATGAGCAGTTCTTC. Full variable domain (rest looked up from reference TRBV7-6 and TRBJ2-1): GAGVSQSPRYKVTKRGQDVALRCDPISGHVSLYWYRQALGQGPEFLTYFNYEAQQDKSGLPNDRFSAERPEGSISTLTIQRTEQRDSAMYRCASSLETSNEQFFGPGTRLTVL.

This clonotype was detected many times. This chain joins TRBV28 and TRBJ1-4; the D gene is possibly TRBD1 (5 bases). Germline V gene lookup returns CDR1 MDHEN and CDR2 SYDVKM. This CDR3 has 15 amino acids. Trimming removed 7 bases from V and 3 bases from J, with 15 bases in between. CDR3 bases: TGTGCCAGCATTCCTGGGGGACCCTCTAATGAAAAACTGTTTTTT. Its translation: CASIPGGPSNEKLFF.